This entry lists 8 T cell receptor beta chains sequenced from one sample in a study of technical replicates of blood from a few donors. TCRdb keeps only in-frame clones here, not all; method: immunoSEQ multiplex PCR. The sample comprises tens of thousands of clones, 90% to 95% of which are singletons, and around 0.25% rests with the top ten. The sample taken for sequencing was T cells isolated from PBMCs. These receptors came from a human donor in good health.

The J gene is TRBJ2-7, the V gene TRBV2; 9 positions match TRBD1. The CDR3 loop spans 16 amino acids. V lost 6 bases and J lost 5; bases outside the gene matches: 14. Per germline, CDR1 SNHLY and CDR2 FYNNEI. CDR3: CASRDLPGQGDHEQYF. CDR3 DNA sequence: TGTGCCAGCAGAGATCTTCCGGGACAGGGAGATCACGAGCAGTACTTC.

The CDR3 protein is CASRLTGNQPQHF. The CDR3 DNA is TGTGCCAGCAGGCTAACAGGCAATCAGCCCCAGCATTTT. The chain recombines TRBV28 with TRBJ1-5; D is unclear. The CDR3 sequence is 13 residues long. Germline V gives CDR1 MDHEN, CDR2 SYDVKM. V lost 6 bases to trimming and J lost 2 bases, with 8 bases between them.

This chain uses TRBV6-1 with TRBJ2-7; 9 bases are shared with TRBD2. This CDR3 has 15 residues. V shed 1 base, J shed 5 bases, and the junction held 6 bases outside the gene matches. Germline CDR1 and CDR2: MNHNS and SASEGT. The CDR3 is CASSEGGSGRNEQYF. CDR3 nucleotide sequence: TGTGCCAGCAGTGAAGGGGGTAGCGGGAGAAACGAGCAGTACTTC.

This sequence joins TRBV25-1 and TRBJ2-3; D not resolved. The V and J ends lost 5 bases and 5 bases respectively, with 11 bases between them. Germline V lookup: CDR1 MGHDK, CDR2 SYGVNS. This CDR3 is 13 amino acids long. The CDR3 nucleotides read TGTGCCAGCAGTTCTCGTCTCAGAGATACGCAGTATTTT. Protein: CASSSRLRDTQYF.

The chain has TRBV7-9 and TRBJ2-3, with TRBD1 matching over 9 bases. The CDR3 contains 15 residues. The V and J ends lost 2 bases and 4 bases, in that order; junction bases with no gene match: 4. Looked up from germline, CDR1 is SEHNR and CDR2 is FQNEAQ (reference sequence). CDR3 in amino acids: CASSLWDRDSDTQYF. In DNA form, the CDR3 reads TGTGCCAGCAGCTTATGGGACAGGGACTCAGATACGCAGTATTTT.

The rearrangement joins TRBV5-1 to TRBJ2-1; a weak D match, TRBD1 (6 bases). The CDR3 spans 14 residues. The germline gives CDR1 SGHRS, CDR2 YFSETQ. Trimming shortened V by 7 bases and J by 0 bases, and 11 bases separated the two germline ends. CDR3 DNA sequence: TGCGCCAGCGCGAGGGACAACTCCTACAATGAGCAGTTCTTC. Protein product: CASARDNSYNEQFF.

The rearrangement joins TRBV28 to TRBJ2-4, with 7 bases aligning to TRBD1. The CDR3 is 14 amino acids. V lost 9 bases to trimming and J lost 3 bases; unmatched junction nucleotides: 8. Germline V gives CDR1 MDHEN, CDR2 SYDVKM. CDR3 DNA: TGTGCCAGTTCGACAGGGAGAGGCAAAAACATTCAGTACTTC. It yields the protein CASSTGRGKNIQYF.

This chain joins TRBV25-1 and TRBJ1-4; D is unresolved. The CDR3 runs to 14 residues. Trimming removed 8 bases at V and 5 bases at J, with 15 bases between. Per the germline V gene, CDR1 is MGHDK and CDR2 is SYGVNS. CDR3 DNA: TGTGCCAGCGGAAATGGAGAACGGAATGAAAAACTGTTTTTT. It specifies CASGNGERNEKLFF.